A selection of T cell receptor beta chains follows, all from one sample in a study of blood T cells in healthy people across ages. TCRdb ran MiXCR on the 5' RACE reads and lists one entry per CDR3 protein. The sample carries some 710,000 distinct CDR3 sequences, about 45% recorded once. The sequenced sample was blood. The receptors shown here come from a man older than 75 in good health. The CDR3 runs from the conserved cysteine through the conserved F or W.

V gene	J gene	CDR3 protein
TRBV11-2	TRBJ2-7	CASRSDRYEQYF
TRBV2	TRBJ1-2	CASGTAYATNYGYTF
TRBV5-1	TRBJ2-1	CASSLMGNEQFF
TRBV9	TRBJ1-4	CASSVEVGATNEKLFF
TRBV7-2	TRBJ2-7	CASSPDPNEQYF
TRBV20-1	TRBJ1-2	CSARGSSGSNGYTF
TRBV6-2/TRBV6-3	TRBJ1-2	CASSQARGYTF
TRBV12-3/TRBV12-4	TRBJ1-2	CASSEQGWAEGYTF
TRBV25-1	TRBJ1-2	CASSSPLGPGLYGYTF
TRBV5-1	TRBJ2-1	CASSSRTSGNEQFF
TRBV6-6	TRBJ1-2	CASRLLQDGYTF
TRBV20-1	.	CSASPGQFVYEQYF
TRBV29-1	TRBJ2-1	CSVHGGKGVGNEQFF
TRBV15	TRBJ2-1	CATSRDTSSNEQFF
TRBV12-3/TRBV12-4	TRBJ2-1	CASSFSGGEQFF
TRBV28	TRBJ2-7	CVSTTGISYEQYF
TRBV27	TRBJ2-7	CASSLSIRGERLYEQYF
TRBV15	TRBJ2-6	CATRGTRTRSGANVLTF
TRBV28	TRBJ2-1	CASSFVASGTGLHNEQFF
TRBV7-2	TRBJ2-1	CASSLVDGTTYNEQFF
TRBV20-1	TRBJ1-4	CSAPPGINEKLFF
TRBV20-1	TRBJ1-1	CSASPGTGVSAFF
TRBV5-1	TRBJ2-7	CASSLEGLREQYF
TRBV24-1	TRBJ2-1	CATSDVAGAHSYNEQFF
TRBV20-1	TRBJ2-5	CSATGLGGETQYF
TRBV29-1	TRBJ2-5	CSVGQGESSETQYF
TRBV20-1	TRBJ1-1	CSAPGQVEGEAFF
TRBV7-8	TRBJ2-5	CASSLTRPTSNIPTTQETQYF
TRBV6-1	TRBJ2-7	CASSSRSGQGYEQYF
TRBV27	TRBJ1-1	CASSLLGGPEGEAFF
TRBV29-1	TRBJ2-7	CSVGSGRGDEQYF
TRBV7-2	TRBJ2-1	CASSRLAGVGDNEQFF
TRBV5-1	TRBJ2-2	CASSLEGQGGTGELFF
TRBV12-3/TRBV12-4	TRBJ2-1	CASSLKGGNEQFF
TRBV2	TRBJ2-2	CASSGQGQRNTGELFF
TRBV10-3	TRBJ1-2	CAISPTLTAVYGYTF
TRBV15	TRBJ2-1	CATSRVVGQGIYNEQFF
TRBV4-1	TRBJ2-1	CASSPRTSGRAQDNEQFF
TRBV9	TRBJ2-1	CASSRLAGGGDEQFF
TRBV6-6	TRBJ2-3	CASSYPRIGRDTQYF
TRBV20-1	TRBJ2-7	CSAEGASGRQYEQYF
TRBV7-9	TRBJ1-4	CASSPGGSSNEKLFF
TRBV6-2/TRBV6-3	TRBJ2-4	CASRPTSGIWIQYF
TRBV9	TRBJ2-1	CASSVAGSGSWNEQFF
TRBV20-1	TRBJ2-7	CSARGDRFPYEQYF
TRBV10-2	TRBJ2-1	CASGLGSYNEQFF
TRBV5-1	TRBJ2-7	CASSLSIGSPYEQYF
TRBV28	TRBJ2-7	CASNLPGLDYEQYF
TRBV20-1	.	CSARGQGSGEQYF
TRBV6-2/TRBV6-3	TRBJ2-1	CASNRLADFGNEQFF
TRBV20-1	TRBJ2-7	CSARSGTAPYEQYF
TRBV5-1	TRBJ2-1	CASSLGRGGRAGALYNEQFF
TRBV20-1	TRBJ1-5	CSARETEDSNQPQHF
TRBV7-2	TRBJ2-3	CASSYDRVDTQYF